The clone carrying this TCR beta chain appeared many times. Preparation of the TCRbeta library involved a method that used unique molecular identifiers. TCRdb re-analysed the PCR reads in MiXCR, keeping a single row per CDR3 protein. The sample contains over 550,000 distinct CDR3 sequences, about 10% of which appear only once. This specimen belongs to a study of T-cell reconstitution after alpha-beta-depleted transplantation in children. V was pared by 4 bases and J by 6 bases, with 5 bases of the junction left unmatched. The CDR3 runs 14 residues. CDR1 is MRHNA and CDR2 is SNTAGT in the germline V gene.

The chain recombines TRBV6-4 with TRBJ2-2; 7 bases are shared with TRBD1. The starting material was PBMCs from the stem cell graft donor, obtained from the stem cell graft. This TCR was sampled from a human donor who donated a stem cell graft to a child with acute myeloid leukemia. The CDR3, as DNA: TGTGCCAGCAGTGGACAGGGAGCTTCCGGGGAGCTGTTTTTT. As protein: CASSGQGASGELFF.